This T cell receptor (beta chain) originates from a study of cytomegalovirus exposure and HLA in healthy donors. Study-level information: As released early, the data held 85 million to 95 million unique TCRs from HLA-typed donors. Study observations and caveats: Later work showed greater clonal expansion in HLA-associated TCR beta chains than in equally common others. Analyzed later, most CMV-associated TCR beta chains appeared HLA-restricted. Among the sequence variants, a highly shared cluster was likely an artifact of sequencing.

Comment on this clone: The antigen is undetermined.

13 Jbeta primers and 60 Vbeta primers were used for the PCR. Assay used: immunoSEQ multiplex PCR; TCRdb lists only in-frame clones, some missing. The sample holds about 140,000 clones. The origin of this receptor is a young woman in good health and CMV-seronegative. Sequenced material: PBMCs.

The CDR3 DNA reads as TGTGCCAGCAGCCCGAACCTCAGTGGAGTGATGGCTTTCTTT. Translated: CASSPNLSGVMAFF. J is TRBJ1-1 and V is TRBV5-6; D not certain. V lost 4 bases and J 11 bases, leaving 21 bases between the germline ends. The CDR3 covers 14 residues. Germline V gene lookup returns CDR1 SGHDT and CDR2 YYEEEE.